Each of the 23 T cell receptor beta chains below was sequenced from the same sample in a study of blood T cell repertoires in COVID-19. The table came from immunoSEQ multiplex PCR; TCRdb's copy has only in-frame clones and leaves some out. The top ten clones hold over 2% of a sample with about 280,000 clones, about 85% of them seen once. The material sequenced was peripheral blood. Source of these receptors: a woman in her fifties or sixties who had recovered from COVID-19.

The V and J genes are TRBV27 and TRBJ1-5, with no clear D. The CDR3 is made up of 12 amino acids. The V gene's germline CDR1 is MNHEY and CDR2 SMNVEV (reference sequence). V was cut by 5 bases and J by 7 bases, with 9 bases left in between. The CDR3 DNA reads TGTGCCAGCAGTCACGGAGGCCAGCCCCAGCATTTT. Protein sequence: CASSHGGQPQHF.

The V gene is TRBV6-5, the J gene TRBJ1-1; D perhaps matches TRBD1 (5 bases). The V and J ends lost 0 bases and 1 base respectively, with 6 bases between them. The CDR3 extends over 14 amino acids. Per the germline V gene, CDR1 is MNHEY and CDR2 is SVGAGI. CDR3: CASSYSTGNTEAFF. CDR3 DNA sequence: TGTGCCAGCAGTTACTCCACAGGGAACACTGAAGCTTTCTTT.

For the CDR3, the DNA is TGTGCCAGCAGCCCGCGATTCGCTGGGGCCTTCTCTACCTACGAGCAGTACTTC. It encodes CASSPRFAGAFSTYEQYF. The J gene is TRBJ2-7, the V gene TRBV4-2, with a weak D call TRBD1 (5 bases). V lost 4 bases, J lost 2 bases, and 24 bases lay in between. There are 18 residues in the CDR3. Germline CDR1 is LGHNA and CDR2 is YNFKEQ.

This CDR3 reads CASNWAGEYTGELFF. The CDR3, as DNA: TGTGCCAGCAACTGGGCGGGGGAATACACCGGGGAGCTGTTTTTT. The V and J genes are TRBV5-6 and TRBJ2-2; TRBD2 agrees at 7 bases. The length of the CDR3 is 15 residues. V shed 6 bases and J 3 bases; nucleotides not matched to a gene: 8. Germline assignment: CDR1 SGHDT and CDR2 YYEEEE.

This chain joins TRBV6-5 and TRBJ1-5; no firm D call. V dropped 6 bases and J dropped 4 bases, with 13 bases sitting between them. The CDR3 totals 14 residues. Germline V gene sequence: CDR1 MNHEY, CDR2 SVGAGI. CDR3 in DNA: TGTGCCAGCAGCCACTTATTATCAAATCAGCCCCAGCATTTT. This translates into CASSHLLSNQPQHF.

Only a few counts were recorded for this clone. V usage is TRBV9 and J usage is TRBJ2-1, with TRBD2 as a possible D gene (5 bases). Looked up from germline, CDR1 is SGDLS and CDR2 is YYNGEE. The CDR3 totals 15 residues. Trimming removed 0 bases from V and 5 bases from J, with 12 bases in between. The CDR3 nucleotides read TGTGCCAGCAGCGTAGTTGGGCGGGCAGACAATGAGCAGTTCTTC. Its protein product is CASSVVGRADNEQFF. Combining the CDR3 with reference TRBV9 and TRBJ2-1 gives the whole variable domain DSGVTQTPKHLITATGQRVTLRCSPRSGDLSVYWYQQSLDQGLQFLIQYYNGEERAKGNILERFSAQQFPDLHSELNLSSLELGDSALYFCASSVVGRADNEQFFGPGTRLTVL.

The V call is TRBV5-6, the J call TRBJ1-1, with D maybe TRBD1 (6 bases). Trimming cost V 1 base and J 5 bases, with 9 bases left between them. Per germline, CDR1 SGHDT and CDR2 YYEEEE. The CDR3 spans 13 residues. CDR3 loop: CASSLTGRTEAFF. DNA of the CDR3: TGTGCCAGCAGCTTGACAGGGCGGACTGAAGCTTTCTTT.

This chain links TRBV5-4 with TRBJ2-2, with D possibly being TRBD1 (6 bases). With 3 bases removed from V and 5 bases from J, the gap between germline ends came to 8 bases. The germline CDR1 and CDR2 sequences are SGHNT and YYREEE (reference sequence). The CDR3 consists of 13 residues. The DNA for the CDR3 is TGTGCCAGCAGCTCCCAGGGGACCGGGGAGCTGTTTTTT. Encoded protein: CASSSQGTGELFF.

The CDR3, as DNA: TGCGCCAGCAGCTCAGGGGACACAGATACGCAGTATTTT. Translated: CASSSGDTDTQYF. The chain links TRBV5-1 to TRBJ2-3, with a possible D match to TRBD1 (6 bases). This CDR3 has 13 residues. The germline CDR1 and CDR2 sequences are SGHRS and YFSETQ. V shed 3 bases and J shed 2 bases, with 7 bases lying between them.

The chain links TRBV11-2 to TRBJ2-1; D possibly corresponds to TRBD2 (6 bases). Per germline, CDR1 SGHAT and CDR2 FQNNGV. V lost 4 bases and J lost 6, with 16 bases in between. The CDR3 spans 15 residues. The CDR3 bases are TGTGCCAGCAGCTCTCGGGAGCTCGGACTCAATGAGCAGTTCTTC. As protein: CASSSRELGLNEQFF.

The rearrangement joins TRBV30 to TRBJ2-7; TRBD1 matches 9 bases. Germline V CDR1 and CDR2: GTSNPN, SVGIG (reference sequence). The trim removed 7 bases at V and 2 bases at J, leaving 3 bases unmatched. The CDR3 totals 12 residues. The CDR3 coding sequence is TGTGCCTCTGGGACAGGGCCCTACGAGCAGTACTTC. Residues: CASGTGPYEQYF.

This chain connects TRBV6-5 to TRBJ1-1; maybe TRBD1 (5 bases). This CDR3 spans 15 amino acids. Per germline, CDR1 MNHEY and CDR2 SVGAGI. Deletions cut 0 bases from V and 4 bases from J, with 12 bases between. The CDR3 spells CASSYSGGRGTEAFF. The CDR3 DNA follows: TGTGCCAGCAGTTACTCGGGGGGTCGTGGCACTGAAGCTTTCTTT.

The rearrangement uses TRBV7-3 and TRBJ2-2, with TRBD1 matching over 7 bases. Germline V gives CDR1 SGHTA, CDR2 FQGTGA. Trimming took 2 bases from V and 1 from J; bases not matched to a gene: 4. The CDR3 is 16 residues long. The CDR3 region has the DNA TGTGCCAGCAGCTTATGGGGGACAGTGAACACCGGGGAGCTGTTTTTT. Amino acid sequence: CASSLWGTVNTGELFF.

V is TRBV18 and J is TRBJ2-1; D gene uncertain. CDR1 KGHSH and CDR2 LQKENI come from the germline V gene. The CDR3 contains 14 residues. The V gene lost 4 bases and the J gene lost 5 bases, with 12 bases spanning the gap. The CDR3 reads CASSLGRSHNEQFF. The DNA for the CDR3 is TGTGCCAGCTCACTCGGAAGGAGTCACAATGAGCAGTTCTTC. The whole variable domain, remainder taken from reference TRBV18 and TRBJ2-1, is NAGVMQNPRHLVRRRGQEARLRCSPMKGHSHVYWYRQLPEEGLKFMVYLQKENIIDESGMPKERFSAEFPKEGPSILRIQQVVRGDSAAYFCASSLGRSHNEQFFGPGTRLTVL.

This clone was observed once. J is TRBJ1-5 and V is TRBV6-2 or TRBV6-3; the D gene is possibly TRBD1 (5 bases). This CDR3 region has 15 residues. CDR1 is MNHEY, CDR2 SVGEGT, per germline. V lost 3 bases to trimming and J lost 9 bases, with 18 bases between them. The CDR3 sequence is CASSYDGRGIWPQHF. In DNA form, the CDR3 reads TGTGCCAGCAGTTATGACGGGCGGGGGATCTGGCCCCAGCATTTT.

This rearrangement joins TRBV5-1 to TRBJ1-4, with 9 bases matching TRBD1. CDR3 length: 15 residues. V lost 4 bases and J lost 4; bases outside the gene matches: 5. Germline CDR1 is SGHRS and CDR2 is YFSETQ. CDR3 nucleotides: TGCGCCAGCAGCCTGGGGACAGGGATTAATGAAAAACTGTTTTTT. Its protein is CASSLGTGINEKLFF.

This chain joins TRBV20-1 and TRBJ2-3; 11 nucleotides align to TRBD2. Germline-derived CDR1 and CDR2 are DFQATT and SNEGSKA (reference sequence). The CDR3 sequence is 13 residues long. The junction had 7 bases not matched to a gene; V was cut back by 6 bases and J by 8 bases. CDR3 sequence reads: CSASSGGESTQYF. CDR3 nucleotides: TGCAGTGCGAGTAGCGGGGGGGAGAGTACGCAGTATTTT.

V is TRBV9 and J is TRBJ1-2, with 9 bases identical to TRBD1. Unmatched junction bases numbered 2, after V lost 3 bases and J lost 2 bases. Germline V gives CDR1 SGDLS, CDR2 YYNGEE. The CDR3 spans 14 residues. The CDR3 DNA follows: TGTGCCAGCAGCGCCGGGACAGGGAACTATGGCTACACCTTC. It translates to CASSAGTGNYGYTF. The whole variable domain, remainder taken from reference TRBV9 and TRBJ1-2, is DSGVTQTPKHLITATGQRVTLRCSPRSGDLSVYWYQQSLDQGLQFLIQYYNGEERAKGNILERFSAQQFPDLHSELNLSSLELGDSALYFCASSAGTGNYGYTFGSGTRLTVV.

The V call is TRBV23-1, the J call TRBJ1-5, with 11 bases identical to TRBD1. TRBV23-1 is treated as an ORF (open reading frame) with a function not yet certain. This CDR3 contains 13 residues. The V and J ends lost 7 bases and 7 bases, in that order; junction bases with no gene match: 3. In DNA, the CDR3 is TGCGCCAGCACTGGACAGGGGGCCCAGCCCCAGCATTTT. Amino acid sequence: CASTGQGAQPQHF.

J is TRBJ1-5 and V is TRBV7-2, with TRBD1 matching over 8 bases. V shed 2 bases and J 0 bases; nucleotides not matched to a gene: 6. The CDR3 is 17 residues long. Germline V lookup: CDR1 SGHTA, CDR2 FQGNSA. CDR3: CASSLTGTGYSNQPQHF. DNA for the CDR3: TGTGCCAGCAGCTTAACCGGGACAGGATATAGCAATCAGCCCCAGCATTTT.

The chain uses TRBV3-1 (or the pseudogene TRBV3-2) and TRBJ2-7, with 8 bases matching TRBD2. CDR3 size: 16 residues. V was clipped by 0 bases and J by 2 bases; unmatched bases: 6. The V gene's germline CDR1 is LGHDT and CDR2 YNNKEL (reference sequence). CDR3 region: CASSQDKAGEAYEQYF. CDR3 nucleotides: TGTGCCAGCAGCCAAGATAAAGCGGGGGAGGCCTACGAGCAGTACTTC.

Regarding this clone: Other nucleotide sequences in the sample specify the same CDR3. CDR3 coding DNA: TGTGCCTGGAGGTTCCGGACTGAAGCTTTCTTT. Translated, it gives CAWRFRTEAFF. The chain joins TRBV30 to TRBJ1-1, with D unclear. V was pared by 3 bases and J by 5 bases, with 7 bases between. Per germline, CDR1 GTSNPN and CDR2 SVGIG (reference sequence). The CDR3 consists of 11 residues.

The chain uses TRBV5-5 and TRBJ1-3, with 8 bases lining up with TRBD1. The CDR3 sequence is 16 residues long. V lost 4 bases and J lost 8; bases outside the gene matches: 14. In germline, CDR1 is SGHKS, CDR2 YYEKEE (reference sequence). The CDR3 region has the DNA TGTGCCAGCAGCATTCCTGGACAGGGTCCTTACGACACCATATATTTT. Protein: CASSIPGQGPYDTIYF.